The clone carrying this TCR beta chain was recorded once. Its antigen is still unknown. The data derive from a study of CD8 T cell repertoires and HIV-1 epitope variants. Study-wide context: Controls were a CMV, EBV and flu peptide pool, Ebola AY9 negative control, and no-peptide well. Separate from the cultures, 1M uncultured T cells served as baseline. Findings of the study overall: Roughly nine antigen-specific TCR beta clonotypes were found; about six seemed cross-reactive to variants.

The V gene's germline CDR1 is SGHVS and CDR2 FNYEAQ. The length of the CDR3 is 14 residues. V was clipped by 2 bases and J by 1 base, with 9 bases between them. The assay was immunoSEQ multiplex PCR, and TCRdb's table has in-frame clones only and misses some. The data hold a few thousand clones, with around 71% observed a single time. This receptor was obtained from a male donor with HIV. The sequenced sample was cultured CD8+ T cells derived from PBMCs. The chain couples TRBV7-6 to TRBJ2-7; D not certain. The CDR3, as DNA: TGTGCCAGCAGCTTACTGGACGGATCCTACGAGCAGTACTTC. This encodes CASSLLDGSYEQYF.